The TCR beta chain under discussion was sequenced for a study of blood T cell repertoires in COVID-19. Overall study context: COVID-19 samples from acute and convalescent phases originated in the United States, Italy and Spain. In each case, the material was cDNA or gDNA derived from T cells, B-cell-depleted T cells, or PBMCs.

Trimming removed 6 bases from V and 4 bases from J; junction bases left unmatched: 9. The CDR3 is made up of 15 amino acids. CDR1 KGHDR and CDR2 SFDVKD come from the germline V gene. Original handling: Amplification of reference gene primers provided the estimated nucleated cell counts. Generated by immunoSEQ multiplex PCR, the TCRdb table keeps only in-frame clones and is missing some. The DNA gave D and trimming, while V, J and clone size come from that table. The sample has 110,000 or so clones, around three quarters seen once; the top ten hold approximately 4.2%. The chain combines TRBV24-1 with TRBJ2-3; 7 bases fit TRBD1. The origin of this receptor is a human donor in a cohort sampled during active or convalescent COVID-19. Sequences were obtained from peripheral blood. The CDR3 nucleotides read TGTGCCACCAGTAGAAAGGGGGCATGGGCAGATACGCAGTATTTT. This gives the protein CATSRKGAWADTQYF.